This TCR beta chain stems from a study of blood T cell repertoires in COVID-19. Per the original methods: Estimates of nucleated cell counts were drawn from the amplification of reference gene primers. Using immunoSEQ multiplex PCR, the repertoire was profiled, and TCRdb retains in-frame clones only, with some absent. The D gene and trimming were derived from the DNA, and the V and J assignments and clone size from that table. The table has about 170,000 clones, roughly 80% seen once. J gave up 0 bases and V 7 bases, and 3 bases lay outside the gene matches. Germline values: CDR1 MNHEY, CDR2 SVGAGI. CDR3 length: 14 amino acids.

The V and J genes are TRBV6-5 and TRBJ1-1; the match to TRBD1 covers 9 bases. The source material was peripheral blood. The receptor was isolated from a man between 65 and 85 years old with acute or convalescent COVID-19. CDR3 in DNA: TGTGCCAGCAAAGGACAGGGGATGAACACTGAAGCTTTCTTT. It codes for CASKGQGMNTEAFF.